The 15 T cell receptor beta chains listed next were all sequenced from one sample in a study of cytomegalovirus exposure and HLA in healthy donors. Primers: 60 Vbeta forward and 13 Jbeta reverse. This table comes from immunoSEQ multiplex PCR, and its TCRdb copy is limited to in-frame clones, with some not included. The repertoire holds over 150,000 clones, with 70% to 85% as singletons. The sample was PBMCs. The receptors derive from a boy aged 2 to 10 in good health and CMV-seronegative.

The V gene is TRBV19, the J gene TRBJ2-3, with a tentative D call TRBD1 (5 bases). Germline CDR1 reads LNHDA; CDR2 reads SQIVND (reference sequence). The V gene lost 8 bases and the J gene lost 2 bases, with 11 bases spanning the gap. This CDR3 comprises 13 residues. The CDR3 protein is CASQGSPTDTQYF. The CDR3 coding sequence is TGTGCCAGTCAGGGTTCCCCCACAGATACGCAGTATTTT. The variable domain in full, completed from reference TRBV19 and TRBJ2-3, reads DGGITQSPKYLFRKEGQNVTLSCEQNLNHDAMYWYRQDPGQGLRLIYYSQIVNDFQKGDIAEGYSVSREKKESFPLTVTSAQKNPTAFYLCASQGSPTDTQYFGPGTRLTVL.

The chain carries TRBV7-3 and TRBJ2-5; TRBD1 matches at 10 bases. Germline lookup yields CDR1 SGHTA and CDR2 FQGTGA. CDR3 length: 15 residues. The trim removed 3 bases at V and 4 bases at J, leaving 5 bases unmatched. The CDR3 region is CASSLGQGKLETQYF. The CDR3 DNA is TGTGCCAGCAGCTTGGGACAGGGGAAGTTAGAGACCCAGTACTTC.

The chain recombines TRBV6-6 with TRBJ2-2, with 11 positions matching TRBD1. The ends lost 4 bases at V and 5 bases at J; junction bases unmatched: 3. Germline V gene data show CDR1 as MNHNY and CDR2 as SVGAGI (reference sequence). The CDR3 runs to 15 residues. DNA of the CDR3: TGTGCCAGCAGTTCCGGGACAGGGGGTACCGGGGAGCTGTTTTTT. The encoded protein is CASSSGTGGTGELFF.

The J gene is TRBJ2-7, the V gene TRBV7-6; 13 nucleotides match TRBD2. Germline V gene sequence: CDR1 SGHVS, CDR2 FNYEAQ. V shed 2 bases and J 6 bases; nucleotides not matched to a gene: 7. This CDR3 comprises 16 residues. CDR3 DNA sequence: TGTGCCAGCAGCTTATCGGGACTAGCGGGGATGGGCGAGCAGTACTTC. It codes for CASSLSGLAGMGEQYF.

The gene calls are TRBV6-1 and TRBJ1-3, with D perhaps matching TRBD1 (6 bases). CDR1 and CDR2 from the germline V gene are MNHNS and SASEGT. Trimming pared 3 bases from V and 2 bases from J, leaving 14 bases between. This CDR3 is built from 16 residues. The CDR3 DNA reads TGTGCCAGCAGTGACCGGGACACCCACGCTGGAAACACCATATATTTT. Protein: CASSDRDTHAGNTIYF.

This clone was seen only a few times. V and J are TRBV13 and TRBJ2-7; 9 bases fit TRBD1. The germline gives CDR1 PRHDT, CDR2 FYEKMQ (reference sequence). V was clipped by 5 bases and J by 2 bases; unmatched bases: 7. The CDR3 sequence is 15 residues long. The chain's CDR3 is CASSPQGTGPYEQYF. For the CDR3, the DNA is TGTGCCAGCAGCCCCCAAGGGACAGGGCCCTACGAGCAGTACTTC.

The V and J genes are TRBV19 and TRBJ1-2; 7 bases map to TRBD1. V lost 4 bases and J lost 4; bases outside the gene matches: 9. This CDR3 has 15 amino acids. Germline V gene sequence: CDR1 LNHDA, CDR2 SQIVND (reference sequence). CDR3 amino acids: CASSTQGQGGYGYTF. The DNA of the CDR3 is TGTGCCAGTAGTACCCAAGGGCAGGGGGGCTATGGCTACACCTTC.

V and J are TRBV7-3 and TRBJ2-5; D gene unclear. The J call may be wrong; the DNA end is better matched by TRBJ2-7. Looked up from germline, CDR1 is SGHTA and CDR2 is FQGTGA. This CDR3 is 13 amino acids long. The CDR3 reads CASSLGQNYEQYF. The CDR3, as DNA: TGTGCCAGCAGCTTAGGTCAGAACTACGAGCAGTACTTC.

This clone was observed once. This chain uses TRBV29-1 with TRBJ2-7; 10 nucleotides line up with TRBD1. J was trimmed by 5 bases and V by 3 bases; bases with no gene match: 1. Germline V gene lookup returns CDR1 SQVTM and CDR2 ANQGSEA. The CDR3 contains 12 residues. The CDR3: CSVEGTGDEQYF. CDR3 bases: TGCAGCGTTGAGGGGACAGGGGACGAGCAGTACTTC.

V usage is TRBV5-1 and J usage is TRBJ2-2; no clear D. This CDR3 has 14 residues. The germline V gene encodes CDR1 SGHRS and CDR2 YFSETQ. V shed 3 bases and J shed 3 bases, with 9 bases lying between them. The CDR3 region has the DNA TGCGCCAGCAGCTGGCGACTCGACACCGGGGAGCTGTTTTTT. Its translation: CASSWRLDTGELFF.

The chain uses TRBV6-1 and TRBJ2-7; tentative D call: TRBD1 (5 bases). In germline, CDR1 is MNHNS, CDR2 SASEGT. V dropped 4 bases and J dropped 6 bases, with 16 bases sitting between them. The length of the CDR3 is 14 residues. The CDR3 nucleotides are TGTGCCAGCAGTGGACAAGGGGCTTCTGCCGAGCAGTACTTC. As protein: CASSGQGASAEQYF.

This clone was picked up one time. J is TRBJ2-5 and V is TRBV27, with a possible D match to TRBD1 (5 bases). The J call may not be correct, given that the DNA end is closer to TRBJ2-7. The CDR3 extends over 13 amino acids. Germline V gives CDR1 MNHEY, CDR2 SMNVEV (reference sequence). The CDR3 coding sequence is TGTGCCAGCAGTTCGGACATAACCTACGAGCAGTACTTC. It codes for CASSSDITYEQYF.

The chain has TRBV11-3 and TRBJ2-6, with 11 positions matching TRBD1. The CDR3 totals 20 residues. Germline V gives CDR1 SGHNT, CDR2 YENEEA. V lost 0 bases and J lost 0; bases outside the gene matches: 7. In DNA, the CDR3 is TGTGCCAGCAGCTTAGATCTGGACAGGGGGCTAAACTCTGGGGCCAACGTCCTGACTTTC. Its translation: CASSLDLDRGLNSGANVLTF.

CDR3 amino acids: CASGWLRRGTEAFF. CDR3 nucleotides: TGTGCTAGTGGTTGGCTTCGGAGAGGGACTGAAGCTTTCTTT. This sequence joins TRBV12-5 and TRBJ1-1; no reliable D call. Germline CDR1 LGHNT, CDR2 FRNRAP. The V end was cut by 4 bases, the J end by 5 bases, with 14 bases between. The CDR3 loop spans 14 amino acids.

The chain links TRBV11-2 to TRBJ2-1; a weak D match, TRBD1 (6 bases). Germline assignment: CDR1 SGHAT and CDR2 FQNNGV. The ends were cut back, 5 bases at V and 2 bases at J, with 13 bases in the middle. The CDR3 is made up of 15 amino acids. CDR3: CASSVTGPAYNEQFF. DNA for the CDR3: TGTGCCAGCAGCGTCACAGGGCCCGCCTACAATGAGCAGTTCTTC.